The source of this TCR beta chain is a study of T cells expressing NK-cell markers. From its re-call of the 5' RACE reads, TCRdb lists each CDR3 protein once, without DNA. This sample contains more than 400,000 distinct CDR3 sequences. Remarks on this clonotype: Its cognate antigen is unknown.

Study outcomes and limitations: NKG2C+ dominant clonotypes from 6 or 7 donors made up about 1.0-7.5% of CD8+ T cells.

This CDR3 region has 14 residues. The receptor was derived from a woman aged 18 to 75 in good health. The chain links TRBV12-3 or TRBV12-4 to TRBJ1-3. Material for sequencing was blood T cells: a sorted CD56 or NKG2C T cell subset, CD4+ or CD8+ T cells, or bulk PBMC T cells (not recorded which). CDR3 amino acids: CASSLRLSGNTIYF.